This TCR beta chain came from a study of technical replicates of blood from a handful of donors. The repertoire was sequenced with immunoSEQ multiplex PCR; TCRdb's copy has only in-frame clones and lacks some. Here the sample spans about 56,000 clones, roughly 96% being singletons. V lost 5 bases and J 14 bases, leaving 24 bases between the germline ends. The CDR3 contains 15 residues. Germline CDR1 reads SGHAT; CDR2 reads FQNNGV. This chain uses TRBV11-2 with TRBJ1-4; maybe TRBD1 (5 bases). Sequencing was performed on PBMCs. The receptor was derived from a human donor in good health. Some clones in this sample may be carry-over from other donors' samples. The CDR3 DNA follows: TGTGCCAGCAGCGCACGATTCGACAGAGAGAAAAGGCTGTTTTTT. Amino acid sequence: CASSARFDREKRLFF.